This T cell receptor (beta chain) stems from a study of cytomegalovirus exposure and HLA in healthy donors. The overall study: Findings of an earlier analysis included under 140 million unique TCR beta sequences from 180 million or so T cells.

Vbeta (60) and Jbeta (13) primers were used in the PCR. Method: immunoSEQ multiplex PCR; TCRdb's copy keeps in-frame clones and lacks some. The sample's table shows 100,000 to 150,000 clones. Notes on the study in general: Most sequenced TCRs were rare (though some public TCRs occurred in many donors). It has been reported that TCR beta sequences accurately predicted the HLA-A and HLA-B alleles of most subjects. A later analysis showed HLA-associated TCR beta chains outstripping equally common others in clonal expansion.

A remark on this clone: The target antigen is unknown.

The CDR3 is 14 residues long. CDR1 and CDR2 (germline): SGHDN, FVKESK. The V end was cut by 0 bases, the J end by 3 bases, with 8 bases between. The origin of this receptor is a woman aged 40 to 50 in good health and CMV-seropositive. The material sequenced was PBMCs. The chain joins TRBV14 to TRBJ1-1; D gene ambiguous. The CDR3 DNA reads TGTGCCAGCAGCCAAGACCCACTCTACACTGAAGCTTTCTTT. This encodes CASSQDPLYTEAFF.